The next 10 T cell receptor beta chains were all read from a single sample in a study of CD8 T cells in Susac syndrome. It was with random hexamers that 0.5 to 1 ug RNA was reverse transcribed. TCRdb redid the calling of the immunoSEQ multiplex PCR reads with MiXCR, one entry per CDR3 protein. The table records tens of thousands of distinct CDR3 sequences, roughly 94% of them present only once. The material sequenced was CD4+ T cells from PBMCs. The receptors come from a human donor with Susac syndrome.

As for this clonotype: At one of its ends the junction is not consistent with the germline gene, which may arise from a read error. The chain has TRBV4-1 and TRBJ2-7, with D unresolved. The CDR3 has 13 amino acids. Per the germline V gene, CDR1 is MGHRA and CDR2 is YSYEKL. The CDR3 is CASSQGSGNEQYF. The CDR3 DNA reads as TGCGCCAGCAGTCAAGGATCGGGCAACGAGCAGTACTTC.

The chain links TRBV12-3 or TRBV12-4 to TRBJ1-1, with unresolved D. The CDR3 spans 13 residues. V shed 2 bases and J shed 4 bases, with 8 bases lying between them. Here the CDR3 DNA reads TGTGCCAGCAGTTTATCTCCTGTCACTGAAGCTTTCTTT. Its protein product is CASSLSPVTEAFF.

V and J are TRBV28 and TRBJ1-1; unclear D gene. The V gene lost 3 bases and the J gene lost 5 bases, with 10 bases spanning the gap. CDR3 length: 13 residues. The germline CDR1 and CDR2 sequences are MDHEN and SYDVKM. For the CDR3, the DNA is TGTGCCAGCAGTTTCAGAGTAGGGACTGAAGCTTTCTTT. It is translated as CASSFRVGTEAFF. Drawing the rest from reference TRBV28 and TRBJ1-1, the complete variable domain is DVKVTQSSRYLVKRTGEKVFLECVQDMDHENMFWYRQDPGLGLRLIYFSYDVKMKEKGDIPEGYSVSREKKERFSLILESASTNQTSMYLCASSFRVGTEAFFGQGTRLTVV.

As DNA, the CDR3 is TGTGCCAGCAGCCAAGACCAGGGGGAGACCCAGTACTTC. It codes for CASSQDQGETQYF. The chain carries TRBV7-2 and TRBJ2-5; a possible D gene is TRBD1 (6 bases). The CDR3 is 13 residues long. The V and J ends lost 5 bases and 5 bases respectively, with 12 bases between them. CDR1 SGHTA and CDR2 FQGNSA come from the germline V gene.

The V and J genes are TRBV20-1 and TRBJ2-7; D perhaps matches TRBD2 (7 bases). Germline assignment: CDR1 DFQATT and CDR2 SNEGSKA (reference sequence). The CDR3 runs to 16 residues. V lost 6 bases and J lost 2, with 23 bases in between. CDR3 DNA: TGCAGTGCCGTAGAATTGCGGGGGCTCCTTACCTACGAGCAGTACTTC. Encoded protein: CSAVELRGLLTYEQYF.

CDR3 sequence (DNA): TGCGCCAGCAGCCCCAGTCCTGGGTACACTGAAGCTTTCTTT. Protein: CASSPSPGYTEAFF. This chain connects TRBV5-1 to TRBJ1-1; D gene unclear. Germline lookup yields CDR1 SGHRS and CDR2 YFSETQ. The CDR3 loop spans 14 amino acids. The V gene lost 4 bases and the J gene lost 3 bases, with 13 bases spanning the gap.

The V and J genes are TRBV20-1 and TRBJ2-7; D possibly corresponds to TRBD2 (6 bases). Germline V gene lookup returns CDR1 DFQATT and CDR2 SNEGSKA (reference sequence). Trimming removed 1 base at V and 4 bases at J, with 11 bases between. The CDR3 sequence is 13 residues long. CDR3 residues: CSARGDWEYEQYF. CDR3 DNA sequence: TGCAGTGCTAGAGGGGACTGGGAGTACGAGCAGTACTTC.

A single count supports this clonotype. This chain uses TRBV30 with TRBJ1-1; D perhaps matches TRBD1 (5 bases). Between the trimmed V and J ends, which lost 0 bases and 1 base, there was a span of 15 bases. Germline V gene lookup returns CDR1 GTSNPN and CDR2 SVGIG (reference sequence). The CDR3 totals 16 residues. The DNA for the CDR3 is TGTGCCTGGAGTGTACCCAGGGCGGGTAGGAACACTGAAGCTTTCTTT. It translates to CAWSVPRAGRNTEAFF.

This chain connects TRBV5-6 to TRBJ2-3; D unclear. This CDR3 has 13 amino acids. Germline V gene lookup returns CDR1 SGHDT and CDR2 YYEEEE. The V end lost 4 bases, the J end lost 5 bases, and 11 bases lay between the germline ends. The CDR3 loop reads CASSPDPGDTQYF. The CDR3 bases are TGTGCCAGCAGCCCCGACCCAGGAGATACGCAGTATTTT.

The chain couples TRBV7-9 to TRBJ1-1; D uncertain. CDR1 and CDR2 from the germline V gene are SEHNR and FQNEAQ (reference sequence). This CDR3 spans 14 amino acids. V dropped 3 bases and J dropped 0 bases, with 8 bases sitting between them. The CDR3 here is CASSFGSLNTEAFF. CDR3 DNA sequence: TGTGCCAGCAGCTTCGGCAGCCTGAACACTGAAGCTTTCTTT.